This T cell receptor (beta chain) was captured by sequencing in a study of cytomegalovirus exposure and HLA in healthy donors. Overall study findings and caveats: Among the most significant clusters, several appeared linked to common viral pathogens in a later analysis. It was shown in a later analysis that HLA-associated TCR beta chains were more clonally expanded than other, equally common chains. In vitro confirmation showed a few CMV-associated chains to be CMV antigen specific. The listing of 150 to 200 TCR beta chains classed them as cytomegalovirus-associated.

The germline V gene has CDR1 SGHVS and CDR2 FNYEAQ. There are 14 residues in the CDR3. V lost 0 bases to trimming and J lost 4 bases, with 9 bases between them. On this clone itself: The target antigen is unknown.

The PCR was carried out with 60 Vbeta primers and 13 Jbeta primers. The data were produced by immunoSEQ multiplex PCR, yet TCRdb's version contains in-frame clones alone and is incomplete. The sample data list some 60,000 clones. Material for sequencing was PBMCs. The chain combines TRBV7-6 with TRBJ1-1; a possible D gene is TRBD1 (5 bases). The clonotype originates from a man younger than 40 in good health and CMV-seropositive. CDR3 DNA sequence: TGTGCCAGCAGCTTAGCAGGGGATGGCACTGAAGCTTTCTTT. This codes for CASSLAGDGTEAFF.